This T cell receptor beta chain was captured by sequencing in a study of Ad26.COV2.S vaccination and SARS-CoV-2 variants. The overall study: Vaccine-arm donor from the placebo-controlled COV1001 Ad26.COV2.S trial.

Documented treatment: around 19 received Ad26.COV2.S at low or high dose, single or two shots; roughly five received placebo; per-sample allocation not given. Sampling occurred on day 63 after the first vaccine or placebo injection. Boston supplied an adult donor aged 18-55 years. V was trimmed by 6 bases and J by 5 bases, leaving 7 bases between them. Germline V gene data show CDR1 as KGHSH and CDR2 as LQKENI. The CDR3 consists of 11 residues. Profiled with immunoSEQ multiplex PCR; TCRdb holds only in-frame clones, not every one. Altogether around 450,000 clones are present, around 91% being singletons, with the ten largest covering less than 5.5%. Worth noting for this clone: Its antigen is not identified.

The study, taken as a whole, reports: Spike-specific TCR breadth in vaccine recipients exceeded that seen in placebo recipients.

Specimen: peripheral blood, collected in a trial of Ad26.COV2.S vaccine versus placebo. The sequence derives from a person aged 18-65 years who received the Ad26.COV2.S COVID-19 vaccine or a placebo. The gene calls are TRBV18 and TRBJ2-5; D not resolved. CDR3 sequence: CASSLGETQYF. In DNA, the CDR3 is TGTGCCAGCTCTTTAGGGGAGACCCAGTACTTC.